The T cell receptor beta chain described here comes from a study of blood T cell repertoires in COVID-19. In the study overall: There were acute and convalescent COVID-19 samples, and they came from the United States, Italy and Spain. PBMCs, B-cell-depleted T cells, or T cells provided the cDNA or gDNA that made up the material.

As processed by the authors: Reference gene primer amplification gave estimated nucleated cell counts. The protocol was immunoSEQ multiplex PCR, while the TCRdb copy is restricted to in-frame clones and leaves out a portion. The DNA was the basis for D and trimming; V, J and clone size are from that table. The sample shows tens of thousands of clones, more than 80% of them seen only once. V lost 5 bases to trimming and J lost 3 bases; unmatched junction nucleotides: 7. The CDR3 consists of 15 residues. From germline, CDR1 is SGHNT and CDR2 YENEEA. The chain couples TRBV11-3 to TRBJ2-1; 7 bases map to TRBD1. Sequences were obtained from peripheral blood. This TCR was sampled from a woman older than 75 with active COVID-19. The CDR3 here is CASSARQGVYNEQFF. The DNA for the CDR3 is TGTGCCAGCAGCGCGCGACAGGGAGTCTACAATGAGCAGTTCTTC.